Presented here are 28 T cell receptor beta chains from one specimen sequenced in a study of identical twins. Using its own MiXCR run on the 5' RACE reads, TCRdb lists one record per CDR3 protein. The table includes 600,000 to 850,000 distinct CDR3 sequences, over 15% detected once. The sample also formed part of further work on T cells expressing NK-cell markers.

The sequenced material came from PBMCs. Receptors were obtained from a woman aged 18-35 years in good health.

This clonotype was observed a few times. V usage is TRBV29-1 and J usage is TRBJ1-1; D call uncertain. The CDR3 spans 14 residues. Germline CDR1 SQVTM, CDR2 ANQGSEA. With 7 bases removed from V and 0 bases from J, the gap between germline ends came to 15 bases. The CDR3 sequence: CSAGGGGMNTEAFF. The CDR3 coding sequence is TGCAGCGCGGGAGGTGGAGGGATGAACACTGAAGCTTTCTTT.

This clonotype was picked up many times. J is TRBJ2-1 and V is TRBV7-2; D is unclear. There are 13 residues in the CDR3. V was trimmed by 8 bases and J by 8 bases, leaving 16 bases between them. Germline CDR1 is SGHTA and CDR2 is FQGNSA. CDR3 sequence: CASGTASTYEQFF. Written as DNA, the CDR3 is TGTGCCAGCGGCACGGCTAGTACCTATGAGCAGTTCTTC.

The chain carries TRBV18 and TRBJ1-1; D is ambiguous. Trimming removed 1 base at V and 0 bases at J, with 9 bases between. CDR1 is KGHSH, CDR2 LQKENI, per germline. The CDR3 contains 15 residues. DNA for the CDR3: TGTGCCAGCTCACCACGGGAACTCATGAACACTGAAGCTTTCTTT. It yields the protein CASSPRELMNTEAFF.

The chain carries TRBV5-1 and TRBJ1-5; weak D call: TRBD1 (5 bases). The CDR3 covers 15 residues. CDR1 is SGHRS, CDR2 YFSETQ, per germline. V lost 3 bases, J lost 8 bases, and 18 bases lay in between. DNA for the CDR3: TGCGCCAGCAGCTGGGGGGGGTTGGGCACCAAGCCCCAGCATTTT. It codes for CASSWGGLGTKPQHF. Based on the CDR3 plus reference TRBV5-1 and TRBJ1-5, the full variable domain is KAGVTQTPRYLIKTRGQQVTLSCSPISGHRSVSWYQQTPGQGLQFLFEYFSETQRNKGNFPGRFSGRQFSNSRSEMNVSTLELGDSALYLCASSWGGLGTKPQHFGDGTRLSIL.

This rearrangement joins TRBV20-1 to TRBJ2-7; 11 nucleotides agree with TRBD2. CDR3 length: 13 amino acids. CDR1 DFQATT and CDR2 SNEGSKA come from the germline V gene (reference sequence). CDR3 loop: CSVTSGDSYEQYF. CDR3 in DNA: TGCAGCGTGACTAGCGGGGACTCCTACGAGCAGTACTTC.

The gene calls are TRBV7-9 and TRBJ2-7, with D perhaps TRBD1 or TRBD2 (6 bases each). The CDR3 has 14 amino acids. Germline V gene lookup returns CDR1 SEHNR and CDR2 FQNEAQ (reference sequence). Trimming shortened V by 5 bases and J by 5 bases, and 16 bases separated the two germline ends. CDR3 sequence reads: CASSPRRGSHEQYF. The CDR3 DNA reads TGTGCCAGCAGCCCTAGGAGGGGGTCGCACGAGCAGTACTTC.

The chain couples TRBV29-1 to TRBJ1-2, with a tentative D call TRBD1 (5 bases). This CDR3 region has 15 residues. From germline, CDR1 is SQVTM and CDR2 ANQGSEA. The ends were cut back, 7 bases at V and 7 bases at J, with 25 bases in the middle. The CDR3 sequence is CSADSSELYEAGYTF. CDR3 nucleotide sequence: TGCAGCGCCGACAGTTCCGAATTATACGAGGCTGGCTACACCTTC.

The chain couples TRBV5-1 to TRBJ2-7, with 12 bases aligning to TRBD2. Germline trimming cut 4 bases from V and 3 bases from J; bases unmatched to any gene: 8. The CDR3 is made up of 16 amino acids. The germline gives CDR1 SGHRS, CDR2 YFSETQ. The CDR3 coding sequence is TGCGCCAGCAGCCCCCTACTAGCGGGGGGTTACTACGAGCAGTACTTC. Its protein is CASSPLLAGGYYEQYF. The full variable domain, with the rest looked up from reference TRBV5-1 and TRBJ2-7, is KAGVTQTPRYLIKTRGQQVTLSCSPISGHRSVSWYQQTPGQGLQFLFEYFSETQRNKGNFPGRFSGRQFSNSRSEMNVSTLELGDSALYLCASSPLLAGGYYEQYFGPGTRLTVT.

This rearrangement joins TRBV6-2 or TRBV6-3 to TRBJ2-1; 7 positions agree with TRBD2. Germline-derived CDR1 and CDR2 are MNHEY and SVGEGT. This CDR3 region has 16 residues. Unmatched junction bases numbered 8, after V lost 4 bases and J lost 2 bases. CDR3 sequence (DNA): TGTGCCAGCAGTTCATTCGCTAGCGGAGCCTACAATGAGCAGTTCTTC. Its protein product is CASSSFASGAYNEQFF.

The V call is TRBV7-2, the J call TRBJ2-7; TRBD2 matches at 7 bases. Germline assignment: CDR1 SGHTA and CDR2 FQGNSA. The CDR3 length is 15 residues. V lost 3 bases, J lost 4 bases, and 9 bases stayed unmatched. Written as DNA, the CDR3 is TGTGCCAGCAGCTTGATCTTAGGACTAGTTTACGAGCAGTACTTC. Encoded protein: CASSLILGLVYEQYF.

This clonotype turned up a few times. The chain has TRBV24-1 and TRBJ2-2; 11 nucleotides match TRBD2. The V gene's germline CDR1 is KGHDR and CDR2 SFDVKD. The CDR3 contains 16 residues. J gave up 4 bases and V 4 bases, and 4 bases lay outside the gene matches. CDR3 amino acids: CATSDTGTSGTGELFF. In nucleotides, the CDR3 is TGTGCCACCAGTGACACCGGGACTAGCGGCACCGGGGAGCTGTTTTTT.

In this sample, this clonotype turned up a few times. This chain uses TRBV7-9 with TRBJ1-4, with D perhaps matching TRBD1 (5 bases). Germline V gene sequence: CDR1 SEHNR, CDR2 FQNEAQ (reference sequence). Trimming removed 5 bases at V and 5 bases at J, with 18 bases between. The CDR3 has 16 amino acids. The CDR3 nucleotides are TGTGCCAGCAGCCCCTCAATGGGGACGAGGAATGAAAAACTGTTTTTT. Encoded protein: CASSPSMGTRNEKLFF.

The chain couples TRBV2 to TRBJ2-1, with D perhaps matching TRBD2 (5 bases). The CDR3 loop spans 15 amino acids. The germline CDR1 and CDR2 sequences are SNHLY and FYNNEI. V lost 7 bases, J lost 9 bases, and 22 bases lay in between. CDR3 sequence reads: CASTARGSSGAEQFF. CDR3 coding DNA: TGTGCCAGCACTGCCCGGGGTAGTTCGGGTGCTGAGCAGTTCTTC. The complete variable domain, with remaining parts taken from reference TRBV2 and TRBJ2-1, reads EPEVTQTPSHQVTQMGQEVILRCVPISNHLYFYWYRQILGQKVEFLVSFYNNEISEKSEIFDDQFSVERPDGSNFTLKIRSTKLEDSAMYFCASTARGSSGAEQFFGPGTRLTVL.

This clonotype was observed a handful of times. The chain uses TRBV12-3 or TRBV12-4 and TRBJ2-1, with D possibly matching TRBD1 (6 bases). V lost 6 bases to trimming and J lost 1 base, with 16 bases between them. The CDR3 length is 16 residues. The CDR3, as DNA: TGTGCCAGCAGACCAACAGGGTCAGGGTCCTACAATGAGCAGTTCTTC. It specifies CASRPTGSGSYNEQFF.

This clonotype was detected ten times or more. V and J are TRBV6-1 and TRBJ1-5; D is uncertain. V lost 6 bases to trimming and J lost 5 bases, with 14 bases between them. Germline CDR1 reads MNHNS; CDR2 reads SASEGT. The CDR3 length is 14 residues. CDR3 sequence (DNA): TGTGCCAGCAGCTCCATGGGGATGGATCAGCCCCAGCATTTT. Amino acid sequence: CASSSMGMDQPQHF.

The DNA of the CDR3 is TGCGCCAGCAGCTTCTCGGCTAGCGGGACCTCCTACGAGCAGTACTTC. This translates into CASSFSASGTSYEQYF. The chain links TRBV5-1 to TRBJ2-7, with TRBD2 matching 9 bases. The V and J ends lost 2 bases and 0 bases, in that order; junction bases with no gene match: 6. The CDR3 extends over 16 amino acids. Germline-derived CDR1 and CDR2 are SGHRS and YFSETQ.

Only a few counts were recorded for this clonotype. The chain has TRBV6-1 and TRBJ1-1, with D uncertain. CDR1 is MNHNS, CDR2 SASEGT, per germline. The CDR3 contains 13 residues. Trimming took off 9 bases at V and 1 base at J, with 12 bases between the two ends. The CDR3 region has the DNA TGTGCCAGTTATCTTGATGCGAACACTGAAGCTTTCTTT. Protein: CASYLDANTEAFF.

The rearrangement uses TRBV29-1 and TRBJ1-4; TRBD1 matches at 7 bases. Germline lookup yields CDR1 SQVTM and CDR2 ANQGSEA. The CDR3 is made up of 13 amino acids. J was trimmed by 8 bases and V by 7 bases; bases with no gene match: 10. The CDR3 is CSAVTGTTEKLFF. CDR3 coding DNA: TGCAGCGCCGTGACAGGGACTACGGAAAAACTGTTTTTT.

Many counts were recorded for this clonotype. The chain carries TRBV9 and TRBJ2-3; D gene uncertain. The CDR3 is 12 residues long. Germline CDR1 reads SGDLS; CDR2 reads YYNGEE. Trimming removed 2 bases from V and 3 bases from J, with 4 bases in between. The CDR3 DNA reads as TGTGCCAGCAGCGTCACAACAGATACGCAGTATTTT. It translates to CASSVTTDTQYF. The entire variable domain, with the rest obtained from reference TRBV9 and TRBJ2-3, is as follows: DSGVTQTPKHLITATGQRVTLRCSPRSGDLSVYWYQQSLDQGLQFLIQYYNGEERAKGNILERFSAQQFPDLHSELNLSSLELGDSALYFCASSVTTDTQYFGPGTRLTVL.

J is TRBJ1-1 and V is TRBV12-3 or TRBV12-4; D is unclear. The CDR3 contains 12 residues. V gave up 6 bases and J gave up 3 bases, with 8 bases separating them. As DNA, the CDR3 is TGTGCCAGCAGACTAGTTTACACTGAAGCTTTCTTT. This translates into CASRLVYTEAFF.

CDR3 region: CASSFHRGKTIMNTEAFF. CDR3 in DNA: TGCGCCAGCAGCTTCCACAGGGGGAAAACAATCATGAACACTGAAGCTTTCTTT. The chain joins TRBV5-1 to TRBJ1-1, with 8 bases identical to TRBD1. The V gene's germline CDR1 is SGHRS and CDR2 YFSETQ. The CDR3 length is 18 residues. V dropped 2 bases and J dropped 0; count of bases not matched to a gene: 12.

The CDR3 region is CASRATGRPLHF. In DNA form, the CDR3 reads TGTGCCAGCAGGGCTACAGGGAGGCCCCTCCACTTT. The chain combines TRBV25-1 with TRBJ1-6; the D gene is possibly TRBD1 (6 bases). The CDR3 has 12 residues. Germline V gene sequence: CDR1 MGHDK, CDR2 SYGVNS. Between the trimmed V and J ends, which lost 6 bases and 13 bases, there was a span of 13 bases.

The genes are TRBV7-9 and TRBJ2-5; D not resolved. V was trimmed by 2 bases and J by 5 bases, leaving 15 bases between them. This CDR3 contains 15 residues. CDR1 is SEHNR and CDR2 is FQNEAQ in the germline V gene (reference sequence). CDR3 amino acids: CASSLQRFGIETQYF. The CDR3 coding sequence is TGTGCCAGCAGCTTACAAAGGTTTGGGATTGAGACCCAGTACTTC.

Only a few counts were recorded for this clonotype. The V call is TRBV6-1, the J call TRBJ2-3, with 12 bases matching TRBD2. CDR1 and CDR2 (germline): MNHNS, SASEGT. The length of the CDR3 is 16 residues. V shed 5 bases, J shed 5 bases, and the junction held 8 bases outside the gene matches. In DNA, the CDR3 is TGTGCCAGCAGTCCCAGGACTAGCGGGGATAGAGATACGCAGTATTTT. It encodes CASSPRTSGDRDTQYF.

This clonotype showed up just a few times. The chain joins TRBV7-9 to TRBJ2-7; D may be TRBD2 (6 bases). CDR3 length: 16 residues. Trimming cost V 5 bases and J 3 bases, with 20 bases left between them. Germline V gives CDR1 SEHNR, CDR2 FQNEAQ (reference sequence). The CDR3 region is CASSRSGSGGHYEQYF. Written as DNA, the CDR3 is TGTGCCAGCAGCCGCAGCGGTAGCGGAGGGCACTACGAGCAGTACTTC.

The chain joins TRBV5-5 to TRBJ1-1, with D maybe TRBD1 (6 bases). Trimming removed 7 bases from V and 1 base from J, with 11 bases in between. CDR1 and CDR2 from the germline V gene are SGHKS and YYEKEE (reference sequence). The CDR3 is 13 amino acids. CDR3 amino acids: CASRPGQNTEAFF. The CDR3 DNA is TGTGCCAGCCGTCCGGGACAGAACACTGAAGCTTTCTTT.

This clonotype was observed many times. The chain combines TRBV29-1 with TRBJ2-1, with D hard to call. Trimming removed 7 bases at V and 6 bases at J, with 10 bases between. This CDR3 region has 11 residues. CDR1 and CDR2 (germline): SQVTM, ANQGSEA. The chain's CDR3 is CSDSVGNEQFF. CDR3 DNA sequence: TGCAGCGACTCCGTCGGCAATGAGCAGTTCTTC.

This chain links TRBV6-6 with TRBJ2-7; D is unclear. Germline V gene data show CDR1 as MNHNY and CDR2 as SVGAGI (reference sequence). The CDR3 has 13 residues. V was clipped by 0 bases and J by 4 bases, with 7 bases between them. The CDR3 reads CASSYSMGYEQYF. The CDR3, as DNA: TGTGCCAGCAGTTACTCGATGGGATACGAGCAGTACTTC.